The rows below give T cell receptor beta chains drawn from one sample of a study of T cell responses to AZD1222 COVID-19 vaccine. Sequencing used immunoSEQ multiplex PCR; TCRdb keeps in-frame clones, though not all of them. The data contain some 100,000 clones, 85% to 95% of them singletons. The specimen was peripheral blood, collected on day 0 of AZD1222 vaccination. These receptors all come from an adult in good health. Each CDR3 is given with its conserved first and last residue. The order of the fields is V gene, J gene, D gene, clone size, CDR3 protein, CDR3 DNA. The D gene is left open where the match is weak. Size values are once, few and many counts, or a class for expanded clones, and some rows have none.

V: TRBV4-2; J: TRBJ2-7; D: NA; size: NA; CDR3: CASSQDGGPNEQYF; DNA: TGTGCCAGCAGCCAAGACGGGGGCCCCAACGAGCAGTACTTC
V: TRBV7-9; J: TRBJ1-5; D: NA; size: NA; CDR3: CASSFGDSNQPQHF; DNA: TGTGCCAGCAGCTTCGGAGATAGCAATCAGCCCCAGCATTTT
V: TRBV7-2; J: TRBJ2-1; D: TRBD2; size: NA; CDR3: CASSVAAPGLAGYNEQFF; DNA: TGTGCCAGCAGCGTAGCAGCCCCGGGACTAGCGGGCTACAATGAGCAGTTCTTC
V: TRBV28; J: TRBJ2-7; D: TRBD2; size: once; CDR3: CASSFGLAGGGEQYF; DNA: TGTGCCAGCAGTTTCGGACTAGCGGGAGGCGGGGAGCAGTACTTC
V: TRBV5-3; J: TRBJ2-1; D: NA; size: NA; CDR3: CAPRAVPVSYNEQFF; DNA: TGTGCCCCAAGGGCTGTCCCTGTCTCCTACAATGAGCAGTTCTTC
V: TRBV19; J: TRBJ2-7; D: NA; size: NA; CDR3: CASMNRDTISNEQYF; DNA: TGTGCCAGTATGAATAGGGACACCATTTCCAACGAGCAGTACTTC
V: TRBV18; J: TRBJ1-3; D: NA; size: once; CDR3: CASSPPAANTIYF; DNA: TGTGCCAGCTCACCACCGGCAGCAAACACCATATATTTT
V: TRBV15; J: TRBJ2-1; D: TRBD2; size: NA; CDR3: CATSSMTSGNDEQFF; DNA: TGTGCCACCAGCAGCATGACTAGCGGGAACGATGAGCAGTTCTTC
V: TRBV28; J: TRBJ2-1; D: TRBD2; size: NA; CDR3: CASSVLGLQSYNEQFF; DNA: TGTGCCAGCAGCGTCTTGGGACTACAATCCTACAATGAGCAGTTCTTC
V: TRBV19; J: TRBJ1-4; D: NA; size: NA; CDR3: CASRGILGGEKLFF; DNA: TGTGCCAGTAGGGGGATTCTCGGCGGGGAAAAACTGTTTTTT
V: TRBV3-1/TRBV3-2; J: TRBJ1-2; D: TRBD1; size: NA; CDR3: CASSQHRGTGYTF; DNA: TGTGCCAGCAGCCAACACAGGGGAACTGGCTACACCTTC
V: TRBV18; J: TRBJ2-3; D: NA; size: NA; CDR3: CASSPLGKTDTQYF; DNA: TGTGCCAGCTCACCCCTGGGTAAAACAGATACGCAGTATTTT
V: TRBV9; J: TRBJ1-3; D: NA; size: NA; CDR3: CASSVSFYSGNTIYF; DNA: TGTGCCAGCAGCGTCTCCTTTTACTCTGGAAACACCATATATTTT
V: TRBV7-9; J: TRBJ2-7; D: NA; size: NA; CDR3: CASSFARREADEQYF; DNA: TGTGCCAGCAGCTTCGCCAGAAGGGAAGCAGACGAGCAGTACTTC
V: TRBV18; J: TRBJ1-1; D: TRBD1; size: NA; CDR3: CASSSQGQMNTEAFF; DNA: TGTGCCAGCTCATCCCAGGGACAGATGAACACTGAAGCTTTCTTT
V: TRBV7-3; J: TRBJ1-4; D: NA; size: NA; CDR3: CANPRGVEKLFF; DNA: TGTGCCAATCCAAGGGGCGTTGAAAAACTGTTTTTT
V: TRBV5-1; J: TRBJ2-3; D: TRBD2; size: NA; CDR3: CASSKGTSGSTDTQYF; DNA: TGCGCCAGCAGCAAGGGGACTAGCGGGAGCACAGATACGCAGTATTTT
V: TRBV27; J: TRBJ1-1; D: NA; size: NA; CDR3: CASSLTVNTEAFF; DNA: TGTGCCAGCAGTTTAACTGTGAACACTGAAGCTTTCTTT
V: TRBV2; J: TRBJ2-7; D: NA; size: few; CDR3: CASRVGAGAEQYF; DNA: TGTGCCAGCAGGGTGGGGGCTGGGGCCGAGCAGTACTTC
V: TRBV11-3; J: TRBJ2-1; D: NA; size: NA; CDR3: CASSSGRSSDEQFF; DNA: TGTGCCAGCAGCTCAGGCCGTTCTAGCGATGAGCAGTTCTTC
V: TRBV9; J: TRBJ2-7; D: TRBD2; size: NA; CDR3: CASSAGTSGGEDEQYF; DNA: TGTGCCAGCAGCGCCGGGACTAGCGGTGGGGAGGACGAGCAGTACTTC
V: TRBV4-1; J: TRBJ2-3; D: NA; size: NA; CDR3: CASSQRFSTDTQYF; DNA: TGCGCCAGCAGCCAGAGATTTAGCACAGATACGCAGTATTTT
V: TRBV25-1; J: TRBJ1-6; D: NA; size: NA; CDR3: CASSESAWSSPLHF; DNA: TGTGCCAGCAGTGAATCTGCTTGGAGCTCACCCCTCCACTTT
V: TRBV19; J: TRBJ2-7; D: TRBD1; size: NA; CDR3: CASSAGTGTYEQYF; DNA: TGTGCCAGTAGTGCCGGGACAGGGACCTACGAGCAGTACTTC
V: TRBV5-1; J: TRBJ2-7; D: TRBD1; size: NA; CDR3: CASSRLDRGSYEQYF; DNA: TGCGCCAGCAGCCGACTCGACAGGGGTTCCTACGAGCAGTACTTC
V: TRBV6-5; J: TRBJ1-1; D: TRBD1; size: NA; CDR3: CASSQTGGAFF; DNA: TGTGCCAGCAGTCAAACAGGGGGAGCTTTCTTT
V: TRBV4-2; J: TRBJ2-7; D: TRBD2; size: NA; CDR3: CASSQVGLAGGQYF; DNA: TGTGCCAGCAGCCAAGTGGGACTAGCGGGAGGGCAGTACTTC
V: TRBV10-1; J: TRBJ2-1; D: NA; size: NA; CDR3: CASSEVREKSYNEQFF; DNA: TGCGCCAGCAGTGAGGTACGGGAGAAGTCTTACAATGAGCAGTTCTTC
V: TRBV12-3/TRBV12-4; J: TRBJ2-3; D: TRBD2; size: NA; CDR3: CASSRTSGSTQYF; DNA: TGTGCCAGCAGCCGGACTAGCGGGAGTACGCAGTATTTT
V: TRBV29-1; J: TRBJ1-2; D: TRBD1; size: NA; CDR3: CSVELGTAYGYTF; DNA: TGCAGCGTTGAGTTAGGGACAGCCTATGGCTACACCTTC
V: TRBV7-8; J: TRBJ1-2; D: NA; size: NA; CDR3: CASSPSRRSSGNTF; DNA: TGTGCCAGCAGCCCCTCCCGACGGAGCTCGGGGAACACCTTC
V: TRBV11-2; J: TRBJ1-1; D: NA; size: NA; CDR3: CASSLGPNTEAFF; DNA: TGTGCCAGCAGCTTAGGACCGAACACTGAAGCTTTCTTT
V: TRBV20-1; J: TRBJ2-7; D: NA; size: NA; CDR3: CSASTGSSYEQYF; DNA: TGCAGTGCTAGTACCGGTAGCTCCTACGAGCAGTACTTC
V: TRBV24-1; J: TRBJ2-2; D: NA; size: NA; CDR3: CATSDPLRTGELFF; DNA: TGTGCCACCAGTGATCCCCTCAGAACCGGGGAGCTGTTTTTT
V: TRBV12-3/TRBV12-4; J: TRBJ2-1; D: NA; size: NA; CDR3: CASSRQAPGLWVF; DNA: TGTGCCAGCAGTCGACAGGCTCCGGGCCTATGGGTCTTC